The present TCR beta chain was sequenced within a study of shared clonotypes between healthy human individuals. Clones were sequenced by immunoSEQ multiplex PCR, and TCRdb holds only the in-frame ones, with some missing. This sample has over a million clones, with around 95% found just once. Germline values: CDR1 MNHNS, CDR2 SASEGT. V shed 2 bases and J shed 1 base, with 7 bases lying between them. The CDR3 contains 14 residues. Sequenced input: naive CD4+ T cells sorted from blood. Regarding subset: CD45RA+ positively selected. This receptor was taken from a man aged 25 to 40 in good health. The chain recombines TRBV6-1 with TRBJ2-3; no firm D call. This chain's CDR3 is CASSETVRTDTQYF. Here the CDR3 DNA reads TGTGCCAGCAGTGAAACAGTCCGCACAGATACGCAGTATTTT.